The entry that follows covers one T cell receptor (beta chain) sequence. Trimming cost V 0 bases and J 3 bases, with 10 bases left between them. Germline lookup yields CDR1 LNHNV and CDR2 YYDKDF (reference sequence). The CDR3 contains 15 residues. The sample comes from a study of T cells in localized non-small cell lung cancer. Using immunoSEQ multiplex PCR, the repertoire was profiled, and TCRdb retains in-frame clones only, with some absent. The sample has thousands of clones; roughly 25% are singletons. This TCR was sampled from a male donor older than 55 with stage I lung adenocarcinoma. The sequencing here drew on lung tumor tissue, taken before any cancer treatment. The chain employs TRBV15 and TRBJ2-3; no firm D call. Here the CDR3 reads CATSRDQPETDTQYF. CDR3 bases: TGTGCCACCAGCAGAGATCAGCCGGAGACAGATACGCAGTATTTT.